The rows below give T cell receptor beta chains drawn from one sample of a study of T cells in Graves' hyperthyroidism and ophthalmopathy. One entry per CDR3 protein results from TCRdb running MiXCR on the multiplex PCR reads. The sample has 550,000 to 800,000 distinct CDR3 sequences, around 17% seen once. Sequenced material: blood. The source is a man aged 18 to 30 with Graves' hyperthyroidism. CDR3s include the opening cysteine and the closing phenylalanine or tryptophan. The order of the fields is V gene, CDR3 protein.

>TRBV7-8
CASSPGTGRETQYF
>TRBV12-3/TRBV12-4
CASSPGLAGGGQETQYF
>TRBV18
CASSRGTGGLAGAYEQYF
>TRBV2
CASRLQGADEQFF
>TRBV7-9
CASSQNDEAFF
>TRBV5-1
CASSFNLADTQYF
>TRBV30
CAWSPGIAYGYTF
>TRBV6-1
CASWKSTGELFF
>TRBV28
CASSLSGRGQYGYTF
>TRBV3-1
CASSQVSGANEQFF
>TRBV4-1
CASSQDKGVEQYF
>TRBV19
CASSIDPTSGPLAQPQHF
>TRBV20-1
CSARDRREGDTQYF
>TRBV28
CASSFGVMSSYNEQFF
>TRBV9
CASSGTGTLGTQYF
>TRBV4-1
CASRLALLSGNTIYF
>TRBV24-1
CATSDSALNEQFF
>TRBV7-2
CASSLDGTPREQYF
>TRBV7-8
CASSSGLAGGSSYNEQFF
>TRBV19
CASSIGRGSGELFF
>TRBV29-1
CSVVGGSYNEQFF
>TRBV2
CASSEDSRHGYTF
>TRBV11-3
CASSFLAGHTYEQYF
>TRBV7-2
CASSLTARGGYTF
>TRBV15
CATSRGRENEQYF
>TRBV3-1
CASSPDLGLAGGEQFF
>TRBV28
CASSFPGNWTGTGDTEAFF
>TRBV28
CASSFSAAKGEKLFF
>TRBV11-3
CASSLGGLSASSYEQYF
>TRBV6-1
CASSLSLGAYEQYF
>TRBV7-9
CASSSLRDRAPDTQYF
>TRBV30
CAWSVRGLGRSNEKLFF
>TRBV4-3
CASSQSPLAGREQYF
>TRBV12-3/TRBV12-4
CASSYTGAQETQYF
>TRBV27
CASSPTDLAYNEQFF
>TRBV4-1
CASSHSGRSNEQFF
>TRBV28
CASSSPGTASEAFF
>TRBV2
CAPGTDTEAFF
>TRBV11-2
CASSLMAGSSYEQYF
>TRBV6-1
CASSEAGTGWADTQYF
>TRBV20-1
CSAPSLGIEQYF
>TRBV13
CASSTQTNTGELFF
>TRBV6-1
CASSLAASGSLWETQYF
>TRBV14
CASSPGLAGGLWNEQFF
>TRBV28
CASTPGQGAEAFF
>TRBV7-8
CASSLVGTIYGYTF
>TRBV6-9
CASSYDRGPGNTIYF